The 4 T cell receptor beta chains in this list originate from one sample, sequenced in a study of T cells after yellow fever vaccination. One entry per CDR3 protein, called by TCRdb with MiXCR from the 5' RACE reads. The sample yields 100,000 to 150,000 distinct CDR3 sequences, 7.4% seen once. The sample here was CD4+ T cells sorted from PBMCs, taken 10 to 11 days after the first yellow fever vaccination. The receptor set was obtained from a young man who received the YFV17D yellow fever vaccine.

This clonotype was observed a few times. This sequence joins TRBV4-3 and TRBJ2-3; possibly TRBD2 for D (6 bases). Germline assignment: CDR1 LGHNA and CDR2 YSLEER. V was trimmed by 5 bases and J by 4 bases, leaving 16 bases between them. The CDR3 consists of 15 residues. As DNA, the CDR3 is TGCGCCAGCAGCAGGGGCGGGGACGGGGCAGATACGCAGTATTTT. Protein: CASSRGGDGADTQYF.

This clonotype was recorded at least ten times. The V and J genes are TRBV20-1 and TRBJ1-5; no reliable D call. CDR1 is DFQATT, CDR2 SNEGSKA, per germline (reference sequence). Deletions cut 5 bases from V and 2 bases from J, with 13 bases between. The length of the CDR3 is 14 residues. CDR3 sequence (DNA): TGCAGTGCTTCCACACCTACGGGCAATCAGCCCCAGCATTTT. Its translation is CSASTPTGNQPQHF.

This clonotype was detected ten times or more. The rearrangement links TRBV7-9 to TRBJ1-5; 10 bases fit TRBD1. The germline V gene encodes CDR1 SEHNR and CDR2 FQNEAQ (reference sequence). The junction had 2 bases not matched to a gene; V was cut back by 4 bases and J by 2 bases. The CDR3 runs 15 residues. CDR3 in amino acids: CASSYGTGGNQPQHF. CDR3 sequence (DNA): TGTGCCAGCAGCTATGGGACAGGGGGCAATCAGCCCCAGCATTTT.

As regards this clonotype: It may be a read error: a sequence one base away is much more abundant. The chain couples TRBV10-3 to TRBJ1-1; D is unresolved. This CDR3 region has 11 residues. Germline V gives CDR1 ENHRY, CDR2 SYGVKD. This chain's CDR3 is CSISVKGKAFF. CDR3 bases: TGTTCCATCAGTGTGAAAGGGAAGGCTTTCTTT.